This note documents a single TCR beta chain sequence. One junction end does not reproduce the germline sequence, and a read error may be involved. Amplified TCR beta CDR3 regions derived from RNA transcripts. A set of HTBI primers served as the primers for a first-round RT-PCR of the TCR CDR3. TCRdb analysed the multiplex PCR reads with MiXCR anew, one entry per CDR3 protein. The sample records roughly 570,000 distinct CDR3 sequences, under 60% being singletons. This sample is drawn from a study of T cells in Graves' hyperthyroidism and ophthalmopathy. Orbital computed tomography and thyroid ultrasound, together with serum TRAb and thyroxine and clinical symptoms, were used for diagnoses. The germline CDR1 and CDR2 sequences are MNHEY and SVGAGI. The CDR3 spans 11 residues.

Sequencing was performed on peripheral blood or thyroid tissue (not recorded which). V is TRBV6-5 and J is TRBJ1-1; D gene uncertain. This receptor was obtained from an adult woman with Graves' disease, either hyperthyroidism or ophthalmopathy (not recorded which). CDR3 sequence reads: CAISGRHEAFF. CDR3 sequence (DNA): TGTGCCATCAGTGGACGTCATGAAGCTTTCTTT.